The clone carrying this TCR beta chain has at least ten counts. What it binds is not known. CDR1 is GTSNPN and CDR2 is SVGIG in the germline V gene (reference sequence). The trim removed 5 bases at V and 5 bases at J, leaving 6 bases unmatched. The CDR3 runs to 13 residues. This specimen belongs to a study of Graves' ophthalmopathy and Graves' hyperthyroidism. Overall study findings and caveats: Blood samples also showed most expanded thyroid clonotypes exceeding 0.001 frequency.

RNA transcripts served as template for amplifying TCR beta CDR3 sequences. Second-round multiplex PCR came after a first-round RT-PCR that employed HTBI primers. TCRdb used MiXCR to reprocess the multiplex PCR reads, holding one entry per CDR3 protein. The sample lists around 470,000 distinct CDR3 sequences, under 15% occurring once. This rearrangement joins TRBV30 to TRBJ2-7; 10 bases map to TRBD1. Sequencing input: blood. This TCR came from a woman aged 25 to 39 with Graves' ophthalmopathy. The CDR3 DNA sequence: TGTGCCTGGTTGGGACAGGGGAGCAACGAGCAGTACTTC. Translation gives CAWLGQGSNEQYF.